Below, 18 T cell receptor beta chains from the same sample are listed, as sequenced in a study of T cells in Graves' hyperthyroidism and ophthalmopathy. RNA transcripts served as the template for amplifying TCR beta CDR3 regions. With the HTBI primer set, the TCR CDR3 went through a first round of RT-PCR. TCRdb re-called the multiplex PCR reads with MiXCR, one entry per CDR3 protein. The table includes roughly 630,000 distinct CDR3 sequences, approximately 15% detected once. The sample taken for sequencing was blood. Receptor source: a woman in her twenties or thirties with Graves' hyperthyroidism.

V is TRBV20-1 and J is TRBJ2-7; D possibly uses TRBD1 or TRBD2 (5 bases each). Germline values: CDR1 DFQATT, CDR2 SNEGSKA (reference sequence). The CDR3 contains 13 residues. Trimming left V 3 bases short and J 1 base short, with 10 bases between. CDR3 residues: CSASGTRSYEQYF. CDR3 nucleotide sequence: TGCAGTGCTAGTGGGACGCGTTCCTACGAGCAGTACTTC.

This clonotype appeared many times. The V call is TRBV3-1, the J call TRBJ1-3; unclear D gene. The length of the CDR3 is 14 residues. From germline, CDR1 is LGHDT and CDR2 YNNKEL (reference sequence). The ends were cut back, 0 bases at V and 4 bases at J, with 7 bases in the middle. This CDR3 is CASSQDPIGNTIYF. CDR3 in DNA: TGTGCCAGCAGCCAAGACCCCATAGGAAACACCATATATTTT.

The CDR3 region has the DNA TGTGCCATCAGCAACAACAGGGAGCGGGGCTATGGCTACACCTTC. It is translated as CAISNNRERGYGYTF. The chain uses TRBV10-3 and TRBJ1-2, with D perhaps TRBD1 (6 bases). This CDR3 is 15 amino acids long. CDR1 ENHRY and CDR2 SYGVKD come from the germline V gene. V was pared by 6 bases and J by 4 bases, with 18 bases between.

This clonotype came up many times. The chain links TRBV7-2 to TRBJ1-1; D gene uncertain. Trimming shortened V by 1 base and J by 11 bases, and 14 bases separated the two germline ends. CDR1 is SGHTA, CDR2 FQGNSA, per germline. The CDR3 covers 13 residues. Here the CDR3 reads CASSLDGNALAFF. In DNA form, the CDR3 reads TGTGCCAGCAGCTTAGATGGGAACGCGCTGGCTTTCTTT.

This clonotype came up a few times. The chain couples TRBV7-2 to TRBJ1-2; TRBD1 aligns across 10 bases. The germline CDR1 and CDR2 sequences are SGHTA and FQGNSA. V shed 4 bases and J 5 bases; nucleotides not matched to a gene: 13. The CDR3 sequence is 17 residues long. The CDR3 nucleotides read TGTGCCAGCAGCTCCAGCCGGGACAGGGGTTTAGGGTATGGCTACACCTTC. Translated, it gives CASSSSRDRGLGYGYTF.

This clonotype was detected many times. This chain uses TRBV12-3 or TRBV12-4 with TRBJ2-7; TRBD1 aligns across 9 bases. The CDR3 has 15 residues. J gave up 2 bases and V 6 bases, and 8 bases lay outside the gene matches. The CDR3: CASRSGQGRTYEQYF. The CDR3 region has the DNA TGTGCCAGCAGATCCGGACAGGGGCGAACCTACGAGCAGTACTTC.

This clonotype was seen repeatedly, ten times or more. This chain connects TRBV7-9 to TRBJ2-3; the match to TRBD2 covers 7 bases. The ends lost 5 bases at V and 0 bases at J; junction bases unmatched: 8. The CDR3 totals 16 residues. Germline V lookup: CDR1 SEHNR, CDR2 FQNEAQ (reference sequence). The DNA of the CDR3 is TGTGCCAGCAGCATCACGCTAGCGGCCAGCACAGATACGCAGTATTTT. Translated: CASSITLAASTDTQYF. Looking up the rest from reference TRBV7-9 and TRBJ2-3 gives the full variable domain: DTGVSQNPRHKITKRGQNVTFRCDPISEHNRLYWYRQTLGQGPEFLTYFQNEAQLEKSRLLSDRFSAERPKGSFSTLEIQRTEQGDSAMYLCASSITLAASTDTQYFGPGTRLTVL.

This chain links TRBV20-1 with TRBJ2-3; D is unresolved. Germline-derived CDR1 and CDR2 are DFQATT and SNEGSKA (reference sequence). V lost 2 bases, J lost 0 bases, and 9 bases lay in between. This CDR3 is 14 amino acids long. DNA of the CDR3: TGCAGTGCTAGATGGGCTATTAGCACAGATACGCAGTATTTT. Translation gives CSARWAISTDTQYF.

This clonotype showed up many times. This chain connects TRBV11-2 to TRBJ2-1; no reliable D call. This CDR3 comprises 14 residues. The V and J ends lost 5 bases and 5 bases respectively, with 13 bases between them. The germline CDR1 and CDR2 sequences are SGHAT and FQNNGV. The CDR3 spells CASSLVLGNNEQFF. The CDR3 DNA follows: TGTGCCAGCAGCCTCGTGCTGGGAAACAATGAGCAGTTCTTC.

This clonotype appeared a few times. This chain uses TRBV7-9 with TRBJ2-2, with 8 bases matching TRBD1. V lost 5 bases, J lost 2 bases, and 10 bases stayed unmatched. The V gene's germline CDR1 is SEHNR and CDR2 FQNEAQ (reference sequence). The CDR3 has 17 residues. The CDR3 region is CASSLQWTGFNTGELFF. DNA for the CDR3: TGTGCCAGCAGCCTCCAATGGACAGGGTTTAACACCGGGGAGCTGTTTTTT.

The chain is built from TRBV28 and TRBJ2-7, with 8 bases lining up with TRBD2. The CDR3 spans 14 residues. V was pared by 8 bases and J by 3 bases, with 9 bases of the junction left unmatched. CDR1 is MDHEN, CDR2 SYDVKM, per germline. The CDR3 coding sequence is TGTGCCAGCCTACCGAGCGGGAGTCTCTACGAGCAGTACTTC. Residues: CASLPSGSLYEQYF.

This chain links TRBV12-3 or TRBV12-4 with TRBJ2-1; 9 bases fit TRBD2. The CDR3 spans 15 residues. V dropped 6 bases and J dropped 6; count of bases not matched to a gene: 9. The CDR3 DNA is TGTGCCAGCAGACCTAGCGGGACTGAGGGCAATGAGCAGTTCTTC. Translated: CASRPSGTEGNEQFF.

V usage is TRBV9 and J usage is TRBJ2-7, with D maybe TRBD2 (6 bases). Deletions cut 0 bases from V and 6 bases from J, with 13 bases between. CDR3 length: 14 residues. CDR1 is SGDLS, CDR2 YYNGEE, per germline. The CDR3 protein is CASSVGGLTFEQYF. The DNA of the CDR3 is TGTGCCAGCAGCGTAGGTGGACTAACCTTCGAGCAGTACTTC.

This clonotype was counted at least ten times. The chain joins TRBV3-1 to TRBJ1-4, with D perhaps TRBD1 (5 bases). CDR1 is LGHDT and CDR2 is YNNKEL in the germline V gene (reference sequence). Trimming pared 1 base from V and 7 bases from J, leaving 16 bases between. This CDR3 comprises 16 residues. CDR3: CASSQALTGAGEKLFF. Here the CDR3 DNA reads TGTGCCAGCAGCCAAGCCCTCACAGGAGCGGGTGAAAAACTGTTTTTT. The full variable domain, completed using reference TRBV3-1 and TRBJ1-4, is DTAVSQTPKYLVTQMGNDKSIKCEQNLGHDTMYWYKQDSKKFLKIMFSYNNKELIINETVPNRFSPKSPDKAHLNLHINSLELGDSAVYFCASSQALTGAGEKLFFGSGTQLSVL.

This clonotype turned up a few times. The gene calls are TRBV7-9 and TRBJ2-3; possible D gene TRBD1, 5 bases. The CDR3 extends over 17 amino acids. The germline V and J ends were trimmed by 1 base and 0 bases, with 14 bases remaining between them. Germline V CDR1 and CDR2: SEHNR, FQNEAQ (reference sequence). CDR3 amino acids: CASSLVRTGISTDTQYF. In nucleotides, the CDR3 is TGTGCCAGCAGCTTAGTTCGTACAGGAATTAGCACAGATACGCAGTATTTT.

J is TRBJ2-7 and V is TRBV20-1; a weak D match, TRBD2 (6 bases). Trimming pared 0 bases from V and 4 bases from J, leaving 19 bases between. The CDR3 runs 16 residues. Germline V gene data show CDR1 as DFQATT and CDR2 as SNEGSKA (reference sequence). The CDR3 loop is CSARDRERALVYEQYF. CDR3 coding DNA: TGCAGTGCTAGAGATCGCGAGCGGGCCCTAGTTTACGAGCAGTACTTC.

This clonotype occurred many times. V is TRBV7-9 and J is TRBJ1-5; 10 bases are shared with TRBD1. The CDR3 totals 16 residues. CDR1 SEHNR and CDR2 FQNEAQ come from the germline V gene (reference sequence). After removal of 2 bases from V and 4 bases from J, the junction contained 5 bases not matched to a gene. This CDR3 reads CASSLWTGGDNQPQHF. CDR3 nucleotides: TGTGCCAGCAGCTTATGGACAGGGGGTGATAATCAGCCCCAGCATTTT.

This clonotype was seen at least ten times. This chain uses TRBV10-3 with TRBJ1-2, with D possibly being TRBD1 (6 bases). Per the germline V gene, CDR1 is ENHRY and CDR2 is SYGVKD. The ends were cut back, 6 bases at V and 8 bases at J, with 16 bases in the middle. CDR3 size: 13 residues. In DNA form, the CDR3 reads TGTGCCATCAGCGGCGGGGGCCAGGAAGGCTACACCTTC. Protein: CAISGGGQEGYTF.